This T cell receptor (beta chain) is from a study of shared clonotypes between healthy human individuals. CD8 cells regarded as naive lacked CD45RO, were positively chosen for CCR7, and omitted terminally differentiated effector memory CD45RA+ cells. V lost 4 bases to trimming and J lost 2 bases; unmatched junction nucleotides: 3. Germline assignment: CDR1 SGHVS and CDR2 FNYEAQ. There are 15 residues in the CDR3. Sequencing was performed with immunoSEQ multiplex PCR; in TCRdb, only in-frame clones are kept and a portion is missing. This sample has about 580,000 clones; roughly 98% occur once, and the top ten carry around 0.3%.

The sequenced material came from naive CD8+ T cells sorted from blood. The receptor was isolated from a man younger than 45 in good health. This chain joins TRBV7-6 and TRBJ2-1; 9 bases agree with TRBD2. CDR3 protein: CASSYTSGPYNEQFF. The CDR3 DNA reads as TGTGCCAGCAGCTACACTAGCGGGCCCTACAATGAGCAGTTCTTC.